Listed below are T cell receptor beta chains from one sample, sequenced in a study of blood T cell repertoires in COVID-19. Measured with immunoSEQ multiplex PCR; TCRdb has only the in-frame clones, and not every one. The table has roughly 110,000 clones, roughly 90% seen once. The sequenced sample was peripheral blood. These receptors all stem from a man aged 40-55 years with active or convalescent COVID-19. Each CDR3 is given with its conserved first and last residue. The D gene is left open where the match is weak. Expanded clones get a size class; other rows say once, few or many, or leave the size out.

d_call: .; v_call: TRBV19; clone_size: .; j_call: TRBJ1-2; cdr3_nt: TGTGCCAGTAGTAACCGGGACAATGATGGCTACACCTTC; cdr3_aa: CASSNRDNDGYTF
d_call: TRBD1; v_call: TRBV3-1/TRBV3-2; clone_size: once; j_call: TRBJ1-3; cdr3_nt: TGTGCCAGCAGCCAAATGACAGGGGCTGGAAACACCATATATTTT; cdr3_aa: CASSQMTGAGNTIYF
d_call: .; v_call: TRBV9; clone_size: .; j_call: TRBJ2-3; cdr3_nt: TGTGCCAGCAGCGTGGGGGGTCCAGATACGCAGTATTTT; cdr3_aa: CASSVGGPDTQYF
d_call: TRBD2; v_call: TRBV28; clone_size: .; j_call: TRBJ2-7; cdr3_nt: TGTGTCGCGGTAGGGAGATCTAGCGGGAGTGGGCACTACGAGCAGTACTTC; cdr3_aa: CVAVGRSSGSGHYEQYF
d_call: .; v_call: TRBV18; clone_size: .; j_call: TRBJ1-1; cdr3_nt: TGTGCCAGCTCGGGAGCCACTCTTGAAGCTTTCTTT; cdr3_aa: CASSGATLEAFF
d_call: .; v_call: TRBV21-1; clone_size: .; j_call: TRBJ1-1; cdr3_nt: TGTGCCAGCAGCTCAACAGGGAGTACTGAAGCTTTCTTT; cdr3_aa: CASSSTGSTEAFF
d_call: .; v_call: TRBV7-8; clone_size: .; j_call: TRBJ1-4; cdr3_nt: TGTGCCAGCAGTTGGACAGCAACTAATGAAAAACTGTTTTTT; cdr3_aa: CASSWTATNEKLFF
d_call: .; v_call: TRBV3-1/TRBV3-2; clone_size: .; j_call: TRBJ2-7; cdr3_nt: TGTGCCAGCAGCCATGGTGAGGGTAACGAGCAGTACTTC; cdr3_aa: CASSHGEGNEQYF
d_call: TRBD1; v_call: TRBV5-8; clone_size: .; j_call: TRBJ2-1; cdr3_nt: TGTGCCAGCAGCTCAGGACAGGGGGCCTACAATGAGCAGTTCTTC; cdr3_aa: CASSSGQGAYNEQFF
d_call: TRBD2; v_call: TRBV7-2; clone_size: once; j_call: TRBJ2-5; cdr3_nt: TGTGCCAGCAGCTCAAACGGCGGGGGGGTAGAGACCCAGTACTTC; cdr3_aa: CASSSNGGGVETQYF
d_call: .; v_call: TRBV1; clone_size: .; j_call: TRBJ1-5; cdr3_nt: TGCACCAGCAGCCAAGATACGGGATGTAGCAATCAGCCCCAGCATTTT; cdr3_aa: CTSSQDTGCSNQPQHF
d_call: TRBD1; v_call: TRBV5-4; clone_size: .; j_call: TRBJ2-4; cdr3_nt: TGTGCCAGCAGCTTGGCCCCCCAGGGGGCGGGGTCCGAGAGCATTCAGTACTTC; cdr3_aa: CASSLAPQGAGSESIQYF
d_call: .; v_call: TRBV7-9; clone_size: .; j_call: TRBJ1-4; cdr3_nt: TGTGCCAGCAGCTTCCAGGCAACTAATGAAAAACTGTTTTTT; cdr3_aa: CASSFQATNEKLFF
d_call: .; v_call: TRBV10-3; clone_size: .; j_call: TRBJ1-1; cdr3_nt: TGTGCCATCAGTGAACGGGGGGGAATGAACACTGAAGCTTTCTTT; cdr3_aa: CAISERGGMNTEAFF
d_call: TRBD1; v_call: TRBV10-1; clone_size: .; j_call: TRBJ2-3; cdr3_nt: TGCGCCAGCAGCCATAACAAAGAACCGGGACAGGGTTCAGATACGCAGTATTTT; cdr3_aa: CASSHNKEPGQGSDTQYF
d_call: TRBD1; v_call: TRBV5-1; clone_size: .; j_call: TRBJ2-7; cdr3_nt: TGCGCCAGCAGCTTGGGGGACAGGGGGCTAAAAGGCGAGCAGTACTTC; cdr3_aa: CASSLGDRGLKGEQYF
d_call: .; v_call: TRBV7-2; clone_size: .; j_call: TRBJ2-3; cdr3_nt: TGTGCCAGCAGCTTAGACGGGTTTAGCACAGATACGCAGTATTTT; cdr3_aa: CASSLDGFSTDTQYF
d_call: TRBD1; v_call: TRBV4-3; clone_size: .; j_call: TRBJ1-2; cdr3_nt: TGCGCCAGCAGCCCTTGGACAGGGAACTATGGCTACACCTTC; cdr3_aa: CASSPWTGNYGYTF
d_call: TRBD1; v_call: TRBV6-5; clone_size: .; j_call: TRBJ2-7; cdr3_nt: TGTGCCAGCAGTTACTCGCGCAGGGGGCTGTACGAGCAGTACTTC; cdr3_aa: CASSYSRRGLYEQYF
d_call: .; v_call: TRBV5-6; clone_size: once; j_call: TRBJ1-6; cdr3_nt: TGTGCCAGCAGCTCCGGACAGATTTATAATTCACCCCTCCACTTT; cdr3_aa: CASSSGQIYNSPLHF
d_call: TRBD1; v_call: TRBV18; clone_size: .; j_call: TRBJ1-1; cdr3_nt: TGTGCCAGCTCACCCCTAGGACAGGGCGCGGGGGAAGAAGCTTTCTTT; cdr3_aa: CASSPLGQGAGEEAFF
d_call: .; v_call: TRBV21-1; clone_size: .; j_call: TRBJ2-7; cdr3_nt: TGTGCCAGCAGCAAACGTCCGACAGGGGCAGGCGAGCAGTACTTC; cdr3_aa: CASSKRPTGAGEQYF
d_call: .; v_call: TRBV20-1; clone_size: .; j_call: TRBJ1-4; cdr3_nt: TGCAGTGCCGCAGATGAAAAACTGTTTTTT; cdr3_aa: CSAADEKLFF
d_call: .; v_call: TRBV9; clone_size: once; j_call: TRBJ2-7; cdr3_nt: TGTGCCAGCAGCGTAGGAACAGGAGCCTACGAGCAGTACTTC; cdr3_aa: CASSVGTGAYEQYF
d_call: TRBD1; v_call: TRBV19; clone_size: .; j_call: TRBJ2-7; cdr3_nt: TGTGCCAGTAGGAAACAGGGACAGGGGGACTACGAGCAGTACTTC; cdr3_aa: CASRKQGQGDYEQYF
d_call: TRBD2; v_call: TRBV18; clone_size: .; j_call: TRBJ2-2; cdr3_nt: TGTGCCAGCTCACCGGGACTAGCGGGAGTTACCGGGGAGCTGTTTTTT; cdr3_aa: CASSPGLAGVTGELFF
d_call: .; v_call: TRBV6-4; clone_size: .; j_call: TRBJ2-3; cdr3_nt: TGTGCCAGCAGGGCGGGAAGATGGAGCACAGATACGCAGTATTTT; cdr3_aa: CASRAGRWSTDTQYF
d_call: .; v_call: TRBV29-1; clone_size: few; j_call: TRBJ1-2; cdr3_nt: TGCAGCGTCGGCGACAGACCGCGGGGCTACACCTTC; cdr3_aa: CSVGDRPRGYTF
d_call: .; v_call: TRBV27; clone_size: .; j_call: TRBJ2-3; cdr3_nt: TGTGCCAGCAGTTTTACTTACGGCACAGATACGCAGTATTTT; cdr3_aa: CASSFTYGTDTQYF
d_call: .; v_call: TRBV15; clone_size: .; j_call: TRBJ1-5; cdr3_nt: TGTGCCACCAGCAGAGATCGAGGGGGTTGGCAGCCCCAGCATTTT; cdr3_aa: CATSRDRGGWQPQHF
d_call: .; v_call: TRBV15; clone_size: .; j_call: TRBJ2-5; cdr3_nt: TGTGCCACCAGCAGAGGGGCCCTCCAAGAGACCCAGTACTTC; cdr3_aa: CATSRGALQETQYF
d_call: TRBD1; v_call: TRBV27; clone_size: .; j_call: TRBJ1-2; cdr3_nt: TGTGCCAGCAAGGACCTGTCGGGACAGGGAAACTATGGCTACACCTTC; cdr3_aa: CASKDLSGQGNYGYTF
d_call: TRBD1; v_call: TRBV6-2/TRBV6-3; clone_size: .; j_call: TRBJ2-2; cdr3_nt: TGTGCCAGCAGTCACCGGGACAGGGGTATCACCGGGGAGCTGTTTTTT; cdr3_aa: CASSHRDRGITGELFF
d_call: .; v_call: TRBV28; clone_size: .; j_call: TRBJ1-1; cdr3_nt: TGTGCCAGCAGCAGAGGTGGCCCTGAAGCTTTCTTT; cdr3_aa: CASSRGGPEAFF
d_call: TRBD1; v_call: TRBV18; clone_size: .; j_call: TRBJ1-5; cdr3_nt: TGTGCCAGCTCATACGGACAGGATCAGCCCCAGCATTTT; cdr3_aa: CASSYGQDQPQHF
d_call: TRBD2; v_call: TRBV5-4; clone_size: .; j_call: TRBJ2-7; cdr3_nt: TGTGCCAGCAGCACGGGGACTAGCGGCGGAATCTACGAGCAGTACTTC; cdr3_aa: CASSTGTSGGIYEQYF
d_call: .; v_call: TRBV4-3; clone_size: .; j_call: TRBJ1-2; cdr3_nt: TGCGCCAGCAGCCAAGACCCGGGTCCTTATGGCTACACCTTC; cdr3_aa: CASSQDPGPYGYTF
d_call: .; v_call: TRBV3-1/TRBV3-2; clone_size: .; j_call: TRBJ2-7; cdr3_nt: TGTGCCAGCAGCGAAGGGGGGCCTGGGAATCAGTACTTC; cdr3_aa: CASSEGGPGNQYF
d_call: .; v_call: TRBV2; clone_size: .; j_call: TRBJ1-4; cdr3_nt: TGTGCCAGCAGCCGGGATACAACTAATGAAAAACTGTTTTTT; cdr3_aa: CASSRDTTNEKLFF
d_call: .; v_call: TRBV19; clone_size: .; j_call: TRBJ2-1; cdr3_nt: TGTGCCACCAGCCAGGGGAATGAGCAGTTCTTC; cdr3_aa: CATSQGNEQFF
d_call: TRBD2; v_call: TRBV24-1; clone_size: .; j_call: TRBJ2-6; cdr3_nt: TGTGCCACCGGGGGGGAGACTGAGGCCAACGTCCTGACTTTC; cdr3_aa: CATGGETEANVLTF
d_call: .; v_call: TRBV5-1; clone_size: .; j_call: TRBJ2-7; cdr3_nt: TGCGCCAGCAGCTTACCGAGCCCTAGTAACGAGCAGTACTTC; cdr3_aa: CASSLPSPSNEQYF
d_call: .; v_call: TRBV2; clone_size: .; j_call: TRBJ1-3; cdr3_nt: TGTGCCAGCAGTGGGGAGGGGCTATACTCTGGAAACACCATATATTTT; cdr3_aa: CASSGEGLYSGNTIYF
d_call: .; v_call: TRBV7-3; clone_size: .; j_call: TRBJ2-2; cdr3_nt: TGTGCCAGCAGCTTAAACCCCAGCGTCGGGGAGCTGTTTTTT; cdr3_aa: CASSLNPSVGELFF
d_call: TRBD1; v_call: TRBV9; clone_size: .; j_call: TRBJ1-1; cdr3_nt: TGTGCCAGCAGCGTGGCCGGGACAGGGGCGAAAATGAACACTGAAGCTTTCTTT; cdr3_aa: CASSVAGTGAKMNTEAFF
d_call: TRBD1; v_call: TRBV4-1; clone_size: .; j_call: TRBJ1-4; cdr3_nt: TGCGCCAGCAGCCCCCTTAGTGGACAGGGGAATGAAAAACTGTTTTTT; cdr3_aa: CASSPLSGQGNEKLFF
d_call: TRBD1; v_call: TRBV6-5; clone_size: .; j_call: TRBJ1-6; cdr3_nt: TGTGCCAGCAGTTCCTTATCGGGACAGCGTAATTCACCCCTCCACTTT; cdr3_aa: CASSSLSGQRNSPLHF
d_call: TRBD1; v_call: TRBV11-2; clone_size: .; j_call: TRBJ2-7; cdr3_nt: TGTGCCAGCAGCCACAGGACAGGGCCCCTCCGGAACGAGCAGTACTTC; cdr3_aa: CASSHRTGPLRNEQYF
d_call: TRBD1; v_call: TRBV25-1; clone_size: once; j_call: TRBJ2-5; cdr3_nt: TGTGCCAGCAGTGCCTCCTGGACAGGGCGAGAGACCCAGTACTTC; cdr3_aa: CASSASWTGRETQYF
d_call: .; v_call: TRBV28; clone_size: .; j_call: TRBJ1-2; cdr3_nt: TGTGCCAGCAATTCCAGTCCCGGGGGATACTATGGCTACACCTTC; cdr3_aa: CASNSSPGGYYGYTF
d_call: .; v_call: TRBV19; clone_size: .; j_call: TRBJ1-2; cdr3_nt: TGTGCCAGTAGTACAGGGAACGACTATGGCTACACCTTC; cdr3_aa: CASSTGNDYGYTF
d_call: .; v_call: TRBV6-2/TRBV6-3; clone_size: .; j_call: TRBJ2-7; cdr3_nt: TGTGCCAGCACCCCCATTCACAGGGACCCCTCCTACGAGCAGTACTTC; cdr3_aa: CASTPIHRDPSYEQYF
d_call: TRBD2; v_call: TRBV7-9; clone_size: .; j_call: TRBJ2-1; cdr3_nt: TGTGCCAGCAGCCCCGGGACTAGCGGAGGAGGGGCCTCCAATGAGCAGTTCTTC; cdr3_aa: CASSPGTSGGGASNEQFF
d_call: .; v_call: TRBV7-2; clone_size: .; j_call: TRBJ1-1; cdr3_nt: TGTGCCAGCAGCTTACAACAGCAGAACACTGAAGCTTTCTTT; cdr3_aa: CASSLQQQNTEAFF
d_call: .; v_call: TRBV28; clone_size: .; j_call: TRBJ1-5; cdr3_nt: TGTGCCAGCAGTTCAGCCGACTTTTATCAGCCCCAGCATTTT; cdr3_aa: CASSSADFYQPQHF
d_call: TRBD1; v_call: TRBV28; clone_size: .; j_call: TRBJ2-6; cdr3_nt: TGTGCCAGCAGCCCCGGGACAGGGGAGTCGGGGGCCAACGTCCTGACTTTC; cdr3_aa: CASSPGTGESGANVLTF
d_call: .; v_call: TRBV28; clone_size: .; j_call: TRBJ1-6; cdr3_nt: TGTGCCAGCAGTCTCCTCACGGGGTTCCGGTCAGGGACTAAATATAATTCACCCCTCCACTTT; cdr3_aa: CASSLLTGFRSGTKYNSPLHF
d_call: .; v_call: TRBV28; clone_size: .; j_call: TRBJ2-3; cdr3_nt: TGTGCCAGCAGGCCGGGTAGGACTTCCACAGATACGCAGTATTTT; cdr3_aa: CASRPGRTSTDTQYF
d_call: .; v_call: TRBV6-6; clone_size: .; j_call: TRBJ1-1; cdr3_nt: TGTGCCAGCTGGACGGACATGAACACTGAAGCTTTCTTT; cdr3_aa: CASWTDMNTEAFF